One sample yielded the 29 T cell receptor beta chains listed below, sequenced in a study of T cell repertoires in cytomegalovirus infection (dated by TCRdb to about 2019). These receptors have no known antigen. The meaning of the sample's treatment or condition label: in vitro stimulation with specific CMV peptide epitopes to enrich CMV-specific T cells. Sequenced using an Illumina HiSeq 1500. TCRdb ran its own pipeline on the public reads, namely fastp trimming at Q25 and MiXCR clone calling, and kept in-frame beta chains. Rows merge per CDR3 protein into single entries with the most common DNA and genes. This sample gives around 310,000 distinct CDR3 sequences in total; around 29% of them show up just once. The top ten constitute roughly 20% of the sample. The material sequenced was cultured PBMCs, taken from culture after CMV antigen stimulation. The receptors stem from a human donor in good health (CMV status not recorded). Some clones in this sample may be carry-over from other donors' samples.

The chain is built from TRBV7-6 and TRBJ2-1; TRBD2 matches 13 bases. CDR3 size: 16 residues. V lost 1 base and J lost 7; bases outside the gene matches: 4. Germline CDR1 SGHVS, CDR2 FNYEAQ. DNA for the CDR3: TGTGCCAGCAGCTTAGTAGGGACTAGCGGGATGAATGAGCAGTTCTTC. The encoded protein is CASSLVGTSGMNEQFF.

This clonotype was found many times. The chain is built from TRBV11-2 and TRBJ1-6; TRBD1 is a possible D gene (5 bases). Trimming cost V 7 bases and J 9 bases, with 19 bases left between them. The germline V gene encodes CDR1 SGHAT and CDR2 FQNNGV. The CDR3 length is 15 residues. The CDR3 spells CASTWTSGFVSPLHF. CDR3 in DNA: TGTGCCAGCACCTGGACATCAGGGTTTGTTTCACCCCTCCACTTT.

In this sample, this clonotype turned up a few times. V is TRBV20-1 and J is TRBJ1-5, with 8 nucleotides matching TRBD1. The germline gives CDR1 DFQATT, CDR2 SNEGSKA (reference sequence). J was trimmed by 5 bases and V by 0 bases; bases with no gene match: 9. This CDR3 has 16 amino acids. This chain's CDR3 is CSARDLRTGYYQPQHF. The CDR3 bases are TGCAGTGCTAGAGATCTCCGGACAGGGTATTATCAGCCCCAGCATTTT.

The chain combines TRBV5-1 with TRBJ2-5, with D hard to call. In germline, CDR1 is SGHRS, CDR2 YFSETQ. The CDR3 runs to 15 residues. The germline V and J ends were trimmed by 0 bases and 1 base, with 10 bases remaining between them. Written as DNA, the CDR3 is TGCGCCAGCAGCTTGGCAGGCCAGATCCAAGAGACCCAGTACTTC. Protein: CASSLAGQIQETQYF.

This clonotype was recorded at least ten times. V is TRBV7-8 and J is TRBJ2-3; TRBD1 might be the D (7 bases). The germline gives CDR1 SGHVS, CDR2 FQNEAQ. The CDR3 length is 17 residues. V lost 2 bases to trimming and J lost 6 bases, with 21 bases between them. CDR3 in DNA: TGTGCCAGCAGCTTAAAACGGGCGGGACAGTTCAAGGATACGCAGTATTTT. Translation gives CASSLKRAGQFKDTQYF.

V is TRBV10-3 and J is TRBJ2-7; 9 positions match TRBD1. Unmatched junction bases numbered 6, after V lost 4 bases and J lost 5 bases. Germline CDR1 and CDR2: ENHRY and SYGVKD. The CDR3 consists of 14 residues. CDR3 protein: CAISGGQGGHEQYF. CDR3 DNA: TGTGCCATCAGTGGGGGACAGGGAGGCCACGAGCAGTACTTC.

V is TRBV10-3 and J is TRBJ2-1, with TRBD1 identical over 7 bases. The CDR3 loop spans 16 amino acids. Germline V gene data show CDR1 as ENHRY and CDR2 as SYGVKD. With V trimmed by 6 bases and J by 2 bases, 10 bases remained unmatched. CDR3 sequence reads: CAIRDPGQAAYNEQFF. In nucleotides, the CDR3 is TGTGCCATCAGGGACCCCGGACAGGCCGCCTACAATGAGCAGTTCTTC.

The rearrangement links TRBV20-1 to TRBJ1-2; possible D gene TRBD1, 6 bases. This CDR3 region has 14 residues. Germline values: CDR1 DFQATT, CDR2 SNEGSKA (reference sequence). The V end was cut by 5 bases, the J end by 4 bases, with 17 bases between. The CDR3 region has the DNA TGCAGTGCTGCTTCCTCCGGGACAACCTATGGCTACACCTTC. It encodes CSAASSGTTYGYTF.

The genes are TRBV11-2 and TRBJ2-1; 7 bases map to TRBD1. Germline V gene sequence: CDR1 SGHAT, CDR2 FQNNGV. V lost 5 bases to trimming and J lost 12 bases; unmatched junction nucleotides: 10. This CDR3 is 13 amino acids long. The CDR3 DNA is TGTGCCAGCAGCCTCGGGACAGAATTTGCGCAGTTCTTC. Encoded protein: CASSLGTEFAQFF.

This clonotype occurred many times. The chain employs TRBV7-9 and TRBJ2-7, with 7 bases identical to TRBD1. Per the germline V gene, CDR1 is SEHNR and CDR2 is FQNEAQ (reference sequence). The ends lost 5 bases at V and 5 bases at J; junction bases unmatched: 18. The CDR3 runs to 17 residues. This CDR3 reads CASSLHLSTGKVHEQYF. CDR3 DNA sequence: TGTGCCAGCAGCCTCCACCTGTCGACAGGGAAGGTCCACGAGCAGTACTTC.

This rearrangement joins TRBV15 to TRBJ1-2; maybe TRBD1 (6 bases). V shed 4 bases and J shed 7 bases, with 10 bases lying between them. CDR1 is LNHNV and CDR2 is YYDKDF in the germline V gene (reference sequence). The CDR3 extends over 12 amino acids. In DNA form, the CDR3 reads TGTGCCACCAGCACAAACAGGGCTGGCTACACCTTC. Translating gives CATSTNRAGYTF.

This clonotype was detected only a few times. The chain links TRBV7-9 to TRBJ1-1, with TRBD1 matching over 9 bases. Germline CDR1 is SEHNR and CDR2 is FQNEAQ (reference sequence). The CDR3 is 14 residues long. J lost 6 bases, V lost 5 bases, and 7 bases had no gene match. CDR3 coding DNA: TGTGCCAGCAGCACCGGGACAGGGTTCCCTGAAGCTTTCTTT. This translates into CASSTGTGFPEAFF.

This clonotype turned up a few times. The chain joins TRBV11-2 to TRBJ2-3; perhaps TRBD2 as D (6 bases). Germline V gene sequence: CDR1 SGHAT, CDR2 FQNNGV. CDR3 length: 15 amino acids. The V and J ends lost 5 bases and 0 bases respectively, with 12 bases between them. For the CDR3, the DNA is TGTGCCAGCAGCCCCTGGAGCGGGAGCACAGATACGCAGTATTTT. Translating gives CASSPWSGSTDTQYF.

CDR3 residues: CASGPGTGDGYTF. The CDR3 DNA is TGTGCCAGCGGTCCCGGGACAGGGGATGGCTACACCTTC. The chain employs TRBV18 and TRBJ1-2, with 10 bases matching TRBD1. The CDR3 loop spans 13 amino acids. Germline trimming cut 8 bases from V and 6 bases from J; bases unmatched to any gene: 6. Germline V gene data show CDR1 as KGHSH and CDR2 as LQKENI.

The V gene is TRBV9, the J gene TRBJ2-7, with 8 bases lining up with TRBD2. From germline, CDR1 is SGDLS and CDR2 YYNGEE. The ends lost 4 bases at V and 3 bases at J; junction bases unmatched: 6. The CDR3 consists of 14 residues. The CDR3 is CASSTGLASYEQYF. Written as DNA, the CDR3 is TGTGCCAGCAGCACAGGACTAGCCAGCTACGAGCAGTACTTC.

This clonotype was counted at least ten times. This chain uses TRBV19 with TRBJ2-7; perhaps TRBD1 as D (7 bases). In germline, CDR1 is LNHDA, CDR2 SQIVND (reference sequence). With 4 bases removed from V and 1 base from J, the gap between germline ends came to 8 bases. The CDR3 is 13 amino acids. CDR3 nucleotides: TGTGCCAGTAGTACAGGGGGGTCCTACGAGCAGTACTTC. This codes for CASSTGGSYEQYF.

The rearrangement uses TRBV7-2 and TRBJ2-5; 9 bases align to TRBD2. Trimming took 7 bases from V and 5 from J; bases not matched to a gene: 5. The CDR3 loop spans 13 amino acids. Germline V lookup: CDR1 SGHTA, CDR2 FQGNSA. CDR3 in DNA: TGTGCCAGCATAGCGGGAGTGGTGGAGACCCAGTACTTC. This encodes CASIAGVVETQYF.

The chain carries TRBV27 and TRBJ1-1, with D maybe TRBD1 (5 bases). The CDR3 sequence is 12 residues long. The germline V and J ends were trimmed by 6 bases and 1 base, with 6 bases remaining between them. CDR1 and CDR2 (germline): MNHEY, SMNVEV (reference sequence). The CDR3 protein is CASSGANTEAFF. CDR3 sequence (DNA): TGTGCCAGCAGCGGGGCGAACACTGAAGCTTTCTTT.

The chain is built from TRBV27 and TRBJ1-3; D uncertain. Trimming left V 5 bases short and J 0 bases short, with 20 bases between. This CDR3 spans 18 amino acids. Looked up from germline, CDR1 is MNHEY and CDR2 is SMNVEV (reference sequence). This CDR3 reads CASSPYPYGIASGNTIYF. The DNA for the CDR3 is TGTGCCAGCAGTCCCTACCCCTACGGCATCGCCTCTGGAAACACCATATATTTT.

This chain connects TRBV20-1 to TRBJ2-3, with TRBD2 identical over 7 bases. J was trimmed by 3 bases and V by 0 bases; bases with no gene match: 9. This CDR3 is built from 16 residues. Germline CDR1 DFQATT, CDR2 SNEGSKA (reference sequence). The DNA of the CDR3 is TGCAGTGCTAGAGATCCGGGGCGGGAGATAACAGATACGCAGTATTTT. Protein product: CSARDPGREITDTQYF.

This chain joins TRBV20-1 and TRBJ2-2; the D is unclear. The CDR3 has 13 residues. Germline V CDR1 and CDR2: DFQATT, SNEGSKA (reference sequence). The CDR3 DNA reads as TGCAGCTGCCTGCGTCGGCCAACCGGGGAGCTGTTTTTT. Its translation is CSCLRRPTGELFF.

This clonotype occurred a few times. This sequence joins TRBV7-2 and TRBJ2-2; 11 nucleotides align to TRBD2. Looked up from germline, CDR1 is SGHTA and CDR2 is FQGNSA. With V trimmed by 5 bases and J by 7 bases, 6 bases remained unmatched. This CDR3 comprises 15 residues. The CDR3 nucleotides read TGTGCCAGCAGCCTTAGCGGGGGGGCGAACGGGGAGCTGTTTTTT. This encodes CASSLSGGANGELFF.

This clonotype was counted only a few times. The rearrangement links TRBV28 to TRBJ2-3; 9 nucleotides align to TRBD1. The CDR3 covers 15 residues. The germline V gene has CDR1 MDHEN and CDR2 SYDVKM. After removal of 5 bases from V and 5 bases from J, the junction contained 8 bases not matched to a gene. CDR3 amino acids: CASSPTGTGKDTQYF. The DNA for the CDR3 is TGTGCCAGCAGTCCGACCGGGACAGGGAAAGATACGCAGTATTTT.

This clonotype was picked up a small number of times. This chain uses TRBV6-5 with TRBJ2-2; 7 bases line up with TRBD2. Per the germline V gene, CDR1 is MNHEY and CDR2 is SVGAGI. V lost 0 bases to trimming and J lost 1 base; unmatched junction nucleotides: 8. CDR3 size: 18 residues. The CDR3 is CASSYSINLAGNTGELFF. CDR3 DNA: TGTGCCAGCAGTTACTCGATTAATTTAGCGGGGAACACCGGGGAGCTGTTTTTT.

The V gene is TRBV7-2, the J gene TRBJ2-7; D tentatively reads TRBD1 or TRBD2 (6 bases each). This CDR3 spans 16 amino acids. Germline values: CDR1 SGHTA, CDR2 FQGNSA. Trimming pared 3 bases from V and 2 bases from J, leaving 17 bases between. Here the CDR3 DNA reads TGTGCCAGCAGCTTCTTATATGGGGGGCGACCCTACGAGCAGTACTTC. Translating it yields CASSFLYGGRPYEQYF.

The J gene is TRBJ1-2, the V gene TRBV5-8; D perhaps matches TRBD1 (5 bases). V dropped 7 bases and J dropped 4 bases, with 20 bases sitting between them. This CDR3 region has 15 residues. Germline CDR1 reads SGHTS; CDR2 reads YDEGEE. CDR3 in amino acids: CASLQRRGRRYGYTF. CDR3 sequence (DNA): TGTGCCAGCCTTCAAAGGAGGGGCCGACGCTATGGCTACACCTTC.

In its sample, this clonotype was seen a few times. This rearrangement joins TRBV10-3 to TRBJ1-4; tentatively, D is TRBD1 (6 bases). The CDR3 spans 13 residues. Germline V gene lookup returns CDR1 ENHRY and CDR2 SYGVKD. V was cut by 4 bases and J by 4 bases, with 7 bases left in between. The CDR3 DNA follows: TGTGCCATCAGTGGGACAGATAATGAAAAACTGTTTTTT. This encodes CAISGTDNEKLFF.

This clonotype was counted between two and nine times. J is TRBJ2-5 and V is TRBV10-3; tentatively, D is TRBD1 (6 bases). The germline CDR1 and CDR2 sequences are ENHRY and SYGVKD. CDR3 size: 16 residues. V shed 7 bases and J shed 2 bases, with 20 bases lying between them. DNA for the CDR3: TGTGCCATCATTCCACAGGGCCTTCCCTTACAAGAGACCCAGTACTTC. Residues: CAIIPQGLPLQETQYF.

The CDR3 DNA follows: TGTGCCAGCAGCTCCCTCGGGACACTGAACACTGAAGCTTTCTTT. Translating it yields CASSSLGTLNTEAFF. The genes are TRBV7-6 and TRBJ1-1; maybe TRBD1 (6 bases). The CDR3 consists of 15 residues. V lost 4 bases and J lost 0, with 12 bases in between. Germline V gene sequence: CDR1 SGHVS, CDR2 FNYEAQ. Filled out from reference TRBV7-6 and TRBJ1-1, the complete variable domain reads GAGVSQSPRYKVTKRGQDVALRCDPISGHVSLYWYRQALGQGPEFLTYFNYEAQQDKSGLPNDRFSAERPEGSISTLTIQRTEQRDSAMYRCASSSLGTLNTEAFFGQGTRLTVV.